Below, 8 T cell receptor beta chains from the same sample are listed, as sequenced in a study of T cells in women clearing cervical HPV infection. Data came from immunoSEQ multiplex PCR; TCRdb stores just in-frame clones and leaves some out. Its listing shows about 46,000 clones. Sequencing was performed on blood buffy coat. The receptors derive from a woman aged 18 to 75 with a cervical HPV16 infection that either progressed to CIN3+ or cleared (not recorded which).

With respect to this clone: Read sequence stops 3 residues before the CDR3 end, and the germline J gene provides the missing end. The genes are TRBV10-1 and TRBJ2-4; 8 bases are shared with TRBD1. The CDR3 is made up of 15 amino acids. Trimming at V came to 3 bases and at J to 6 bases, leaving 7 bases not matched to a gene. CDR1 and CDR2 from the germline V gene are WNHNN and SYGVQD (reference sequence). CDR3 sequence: CASSDQEQGANIQYF. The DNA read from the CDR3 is TGCGCCAGCAGTGACCAGGAGCAGGGGGCAAACATT.

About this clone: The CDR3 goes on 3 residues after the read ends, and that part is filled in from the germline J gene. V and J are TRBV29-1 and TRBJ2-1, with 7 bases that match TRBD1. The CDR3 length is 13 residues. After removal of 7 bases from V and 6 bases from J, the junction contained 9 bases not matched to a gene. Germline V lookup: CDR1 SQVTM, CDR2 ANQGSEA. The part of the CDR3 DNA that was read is TGCAGCGCCCAGACAAACAGGGGCAATGAG. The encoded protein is CSAQTNRGNE. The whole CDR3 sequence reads CSAQTNRGNEQFF.

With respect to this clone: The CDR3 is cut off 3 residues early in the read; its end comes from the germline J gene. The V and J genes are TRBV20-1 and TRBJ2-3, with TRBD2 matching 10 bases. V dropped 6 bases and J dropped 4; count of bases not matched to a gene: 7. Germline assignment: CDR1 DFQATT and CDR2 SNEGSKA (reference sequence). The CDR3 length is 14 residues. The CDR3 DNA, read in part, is TGCAGTGCCAGACCTAGCGGGAGATCAGATACG. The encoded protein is CSARPSGRSDT. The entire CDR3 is CSARPSGRSDTQYF.

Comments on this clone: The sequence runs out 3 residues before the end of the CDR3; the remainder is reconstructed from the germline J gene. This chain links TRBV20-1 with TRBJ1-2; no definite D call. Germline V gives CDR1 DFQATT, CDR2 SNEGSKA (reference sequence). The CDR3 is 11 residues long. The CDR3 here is CSASQGSGYTF. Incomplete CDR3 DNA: TGCAGTGCTTCCCAAGGGTCCGGC.

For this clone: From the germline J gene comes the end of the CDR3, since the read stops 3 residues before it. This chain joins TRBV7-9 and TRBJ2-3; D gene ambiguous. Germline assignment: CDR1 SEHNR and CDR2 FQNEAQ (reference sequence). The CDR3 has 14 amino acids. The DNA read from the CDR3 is TGTGCCAGCAGCTTTGGATATAGCAATCAGCCG. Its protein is CASSFGYSNQP. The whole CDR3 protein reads CASSFGYSNQPQYF.

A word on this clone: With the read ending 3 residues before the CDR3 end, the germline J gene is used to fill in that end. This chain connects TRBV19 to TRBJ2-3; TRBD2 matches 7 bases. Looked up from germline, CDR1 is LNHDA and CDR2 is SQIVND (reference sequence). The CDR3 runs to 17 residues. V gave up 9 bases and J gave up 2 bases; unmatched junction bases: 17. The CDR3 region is CASSPYAAGPDTDTQYF. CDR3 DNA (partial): TGTGCCAGCAGCCCGTATGCAGCGGGGCCGGACACAGATACG.

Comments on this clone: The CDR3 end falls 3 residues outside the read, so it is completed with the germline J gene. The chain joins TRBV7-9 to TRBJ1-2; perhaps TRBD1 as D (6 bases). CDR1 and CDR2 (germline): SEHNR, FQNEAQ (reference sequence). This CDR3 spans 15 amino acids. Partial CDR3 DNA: TGTGCCAGCAGCTTAGACCAGGGGAGCTCCTACGAC. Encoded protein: CASSLDQGSSYD. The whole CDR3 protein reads CASSLDQGSSYDYTF.

This chain's CDR3 is CAWSRVNTEAFF. The covered CDR3 bases are TGTGCCTGGAGTCGGGTGAACACTGAA. J is TRBJ1-1 and V is TRBV30; D unclear. The read halts 3 residues ahead of the CDR3 end, with the missing end drawn from the germline J gene. The CDR3 loop spans 12 amino acids. Trimming removed 2 bases at V and 0 bases at J, with 4 bases between. Germline CDR1 reads GTSNPN; CDR2 reads SVGIG (reference sequence).